The 11 T cell receptor beta chains listed next were all sequenced from one sample in a study of cytomegalovirus exposure and HLA in healthy donors. This table comes from immunoSEQ multiplex PCR, and its TCRdb copy is limited to in-frame clones, with some not included. The table shows roughly 180,000 clones, with more than 75% occurring only once. Input material: PBMCs. The receptors come from a man aged 25 to 40 in good health and CMV-seropositive.

CDR3 DNA sequence: TGTGCCAGTAGCCCGAAAAGGGCAGGGATTTCTGATAATTCACCCCTCCACTTT. It specifies CASSPKRAGISDNSPLHF. This chain links TRBV19 with TRBJ1-6, with D tentatively TRBD1 (5 bases). V gave up 6 bases and J gave up 5 bases, with 23 bases separating them. CDR1 and CDR2 from the germline V gene are LNHDA and SQIVND (reference sequence). The CDR3 runs 18 residues.

V and J are TRBV2 and TRBJ2-4, with 9 bases aligning to TRBD1. CDR3 length: 14 residues. After removal of 6 bases from V and 6 bases from J, the junction contained 6 bases not matched to a gene. Germline lookup yields CDR1 SNHLY and CDR2 FYNNEI. CDR3 sequence reads: CASSEQGAVNIQYF. The CDR3 coding sequence is TGTGCCAGCAGCGAACAGGGGGCAGTAAACATTCAGTACTTC. The full variable domain, rest sourced from reference TRBV2 and TRBJ2-4, is EPEVTQTPSHQVTQMGQEVILRCVPISNHLYFYWYRQILGQKVEFLVSFYNNEISEKSEIFDDQFSVERPDGSNFTLKIRSTKLEDSAMYFCASSEQGAVNIQYFGAGTRLSVL.

This clone was observed a few times. The chain links TRBV7-8 to TRBJ1-1; 8 nucleotides agree with TRBD1. Germline V gene sequence: CDR1 SGHVS, CDR2 FQNEAQ. The CDR3 length is 17 residues. The V gene end was trimmed by 3 bases and the J gene end by 4 bases; junction bases not matched to a gene: 13. The CDR3 DNA reads as TGTGCCAGCAGCTTGCGACAGGGGCGCACCCGGAGCACTGAAGCTTTCTTT. Translation: CASSLRQGRTRSTEAFF.

This chain uses TRBV29-1 with TRBJ1-1; D unresolved. The CDR3 spans 10 residues. Trimming pared 2 bases from V and 11 bases from J, leaving 9 bases between. Germline-derived CDR1 and CDR2 are SQVTM and ANQGSEA. CDR3 region: CSVEYGSAFF. The CDR3 region has the DNA TGCAGCGTTGAATACGGGAGTGCTTTCTTT.

The chain couples TRBV9 to TRBJ1-1; 7 bases agree with TRBD1. The trim removed 4 bases at V and 5 bases at J, leaving 8 bases unmatched. The V gene's germline CDR1 is SGDLS and CDR2 YYNGEE. The CDR3 has 14 residues. The CDR3 DNA is TGTGCCAGCAGCTCCGACAGGGAGGAAACTGAAGCTTTCTTT. Translation gives CASSSDREETEAFF.

The chain is built from TRBV25-1 and TRBJ1-5, with D perhaps matching TRBD1 (5 bases). The CDR3 consists of 14 residues. Germline V gene data show CDR1 as MGHDK and CDR2 as SYGVNS. The ends were cut back, 1 base at V and 7 bases at J, with 11 bases in the middle. The CDR3 DNA is TGTGCCAGCAGTGAATCTGGTGGGGGGCAGCCCCAGCATTTT. It is translated as CASSESGGGQPQHF.

The rearrangement uses TRBV15 and TRBJ1-1; 9 bases are a match to TRBD1. The V and J ends lost 6 bases and 6 bases, in that order; junction bases with no gene match: 11. Per the germline V gene, CDR1 is LNHNV and CDR2 is YYDKDF (reference sequence). The CDR3 has 15 residues. The CDR3 DNA reads as TGTGCCACCAGTCCATCGGGACAGGGTGTTTCTGAAGCTTTCTTT. Its protein is CATSPSGQGVSEAFF.

The V gene is TRBV6-1, the J gene TRBJ1-1; D uncertain. The germline V gene encodes CDR1 MNHNS and CDR2 SASEGT. V gave up 7 bases and J gave up 7 bases, with 10 bases separating them. The CDR3 is 11 amino acids. The chain's CDR3 is CASTQVGEAFF. The CDR3 nucleotides are TGTGCCAGCACCCAAGTTGGTGAAGCTTTCTTT.

The rearrangement joins TRBV27 to TRBJ1-2, with a possible D match to TRBD1 (6 bases). Trimming took off 0 bases at V and 3 bases at J, with 14 bases between the two ends. Germline values: CDR1 MNHEY, CDR2 SMNVEV (reference sequence). CDR3 length: 16 residues. CDR3 nucleotides: TGTGCCAGCAGTTTATCGTCAGGGGTTGAGGACTATGGCTACACCTTC. Translation gives CASSLSSGVEDYGYTF.

The rearrangement uses TRBV18 and TRBJ1-4; D perhaps matches TRBD1 (5 bases). CDR1 is KGHSH, CDR2 LQKENI, per germline. The V end was cut by 3 bases, the J end by 0 bases, with 11 bases between. The CDR3 extends over 16 amino acids. The CDR3 loop is CASSPARGTTNEKLFF. The CDR3 nucleotides read TGTGCCAGCTCACCGGCGAGGGGAACAACTAATGAAAAACTGTTTTTT.

This chain connects TRBV4-2 to TRBJ2-2, with 15 bases fitting TRBD2. V shed 5 bases and J 0 bases; nucleotides not matched to a gene: 4. The CDR3 contains 18 residues. Germline loops: CDR1 LGHNA, CDR2 YNFKEQ. CDR3 region: CASSLGLAGGANTGELFF. CDR3 DNA sequence: TGTGCCAGCAGCTTGGGACTAGCGGGGGGCGCGAACACCGGGGAGCTGTTTTTT.